This T cell receptor (beta chain) was observed in a study of T cells after yellow fever vaccination. Study conclusions and caveats: Post-booster repertoires again held most primary-vaccination clones (approximately 96% CD4, roughly 90% CD8). Weaker overall was a secondary response that nonetheless peaked faster, on day 5 versus 15.

To note about this clonotype: Its antigen is as yet unknown.

Deletions cut 8 bases from V and 4 bases from J, with 12 bases between. The V gene's germline CDR1 is SGHTA and CDR2 FQGTGA. This CDR3 spans 13 amino acids. As TCR cDNA was made by 5'RACE template switching, a universal primer site and UMIs were added. TCRdb itself ran the 5' RACE reads through MiXCR, one entry per CDR3 protein. The sample lists 60,000 to 85,000 distinct CDR3 sequences, about 6% occurring once. This material consisted of CD8+ T cells sorted from PBMCs, taken about 41 days after the first yellow fever vaccination. The TCR sequence derives from a man between 18 and 35 years old who received the YFV17D yellow fever vaccine. The V call is TRBV7-3, the J call TRBJ2-1; D may match TRBD1 or TRBD2 (6 bases each). The CDR3, as DNA: TGTGCCAGCTCCCGGGGGCTTTACAATGAGCAGTTCTTC. Translated, it gives CASSRGLYNEQFF.